This is a list of T cell receptor beta chains from one sample in a study of blood T cell repertoires in COVID-19. Assay used: immunoSEQ multiplex PCR; TCRdb lists only in-frame clones, some missing. The table lists approximately 92,000 clones, 70% to 90% of them singletons. What was sequenced was peripheral blood. These receptors were obtained from a woman in her sixties or seventies in a cohort sampled during active or convalescent COVID-19. Each CDR3 is given with its conserved first and last residue. A D gene is named only where the DNA matches it firmly. Only part of the rows carry a size: once, few, many, or a class if the clone is expanded.

CDR3aa: CASNKNPGQGSQKLFF
CDR3nt: TGTGCCAGCAATAAGAACCCGGGACAGGGGAGCCAAAAACTGTTTTTT
abundance: -
j_gene: TRBJ1-4
len: 16
v_gene: TRBV2
d_gene: TRBD1

CDR3aa: CASSLIPLGRAPSGGYTF
CDR3nt: TGTGCCAGCAGTTTAATCCCCCTCGGGAGGGCCCCGAGTGGTGGCTACACCTTC
abundance: -
j_gene: TRBJ1-2
len: 18
v_gene: TRBV27
d_gene: -

CDR3aa: CASSSGGSGGVNEQFF
CDR3nt: TGCGCCAGCAGCTCGGGAGGTAGCGGGGGGGTTAATGAGCAGTTCTTC
abundance: once
j_gene: TRBJ2-1
len: 16
v_gene: TRBV5-1
d_gene: TRBD2

CDR3aa: CASSQEPGEWDTQYF
CDR3nt: TGCGCCAGCAGCCAAGAGCCAGGGGAGTGGGATACGCAGTATTTT
abundance: -
j_gene: TRBJ2-3
len: 15
v_gene: TRBV4-1
d_gene: -

CDR3aa: CASSTAGANTEAFF
CDR3nt: TGTGCCAGTAGTACGGCAGGGGCGAACACTGAAGCTTTCTTT
abundance: -
j_gene: TRBJ1-1
len: 14
v_gene: TRBV19
d_gene: -

CDR3aa: CASSQWGGNTEAFF
CDR3nt: TGCGCCAGCAGCCAGTGGGGGGGGAACACTGAAGCTTTCTTT
abundance: -
j_gene: TRBJ1-1
len: 14
v_gene: TRBV4-1
d_gene: -

CDR3aa: CASSPRQGSNTGELFF
CDR3nt: TGTGCCAGCTCGCCTCGACAGGGATCTAACACCGGGGAGCTGTTTTTT
abundance: -
j_gene: TRBJ2-2
len: 16
v_gene: TRBV18
d_gene: TRBD1

CDR3aa: CASSWLPGMITDTQYF
CDR3nt: TGTGCCAGCAGCTGGCTCCCCGGGATGATCACAGATACGCAGTATTTT
abundance: -
j_gene: TRBJ2-3
len: 16
v_gene: TRBV5-8
d_gene: -

CDR3aa: CASSSAGASNEQFF
CDR3nt: TGCGCCAGCAGCTCGGCAGGCGCTTCCAATGAGCAGTTCTTC
abundance: -
j_gene: TRBJ2-1
len: 14
v_gene: TRBV5-1
d_gene: -

CDR3aa: CASSMVSKGAGNTIYF
CDR3nt: TGTGCCAGTAGTATGGTATCCAAAGGAGCTGGAAACACCATATATTTT
abundance: -
j_gene: TRBJ1-3
len: 16
v_gene: TRBV19
d_gene: -

CDR3aa: CSVSKDMNTEAFF
CDR3nt: TGCAGCGTTTCAAAGGACATGAACACTGAAGCTTTCTTT
abundance: -
j_gene: TRBJ1-1
len: 13
v_gene: TRBV29-1
d_gene: -

CDR3aa: CASSLSEGLYNSPLHF
CDR3nt: TGTGCCAGCAGCCTCAGCGAAGGACTTTATAATTCACCCCTCCACTTT
abundance: -
j_gene: TRBJ1-6
len: 16
v_gene: TRBV3-1/TRBV3-2
d_gene: -